These T cell receptor beta chains were read from a single sample in a study of T cells after yellow fever vaccination. TCRdb re-analysed the 5' RACE reads in MiXCR, keeping a single row per CDR3 protein. The data contain a few hundred thousand distinct CDR3 sequences, around a sixth of them seen just once; the ten biggest clones take up roughly 17%. This specimen consisted of PBMCs, obtained about 5 days after the first yellow fever vaccination. All receptors derive from a man aged 18 to 30 who received the YFV17D yellow fever vaccine. CDR3s include the opening cysteine and the closing phenylalanine or tryptophan. D genes are given only for firm matches. Only some rows state a clone size, as once, few, many or a class for expanded clones.

CDR3 length: 10
D gene: NA
clone size: NA
J gene: TRBJ1-1
V gene: TRBV20-1
CDR3 DNA: TGCAGTGCTTATAACACTGAAGCTTTCTTT
CDR3 protein: CSAYNTEAFF

CDR3 length: 15
D gene: NA
clone size: NA
J gene: TRBJ1-1
V gene: TRBV7-2
CDR3 DNA: TGTGCCAGCAGCCCTGGTAAGGGTCGGGGCACTGAAGCTTTCTTT
CDR3 protein: CASSPGKGRGTEAFF

CDR3 length: 15
D gene: NA
clone size: NA
J gene: TRBJ2-5
V gene: TRBV4-3
CDR3 DNA: TGCGCCAGCAGCAGGGGAGGCGGCCAACAAGAGACCCAGTACTTC
CDR3 protein: CASSRGGGQQETQYF

CDR3 length: 19
D gene: NA
clone size: NA
J gene: TRBJ2-3
V gene: TRBV10-3
CDR3 DNA: TGTGCCATCAGTGGATCGCCCTCGGGTACAGGTGACCTCACAGATACGCAGTATTTT
CDR3 protein: CAISGSPSGTGDLTDTQYF

CDR3 length: 13
D gene: NA
clone size: NA
J gene: TRBJ2-3
V gene: TRBV12-3/TRBV12-4
CDR3 DNA: TGTGCCAGCAGTTTTGACAGCACAGATACGCAGTATTTT
CDR3 protein: CASSFDSTDTQYF

CDR3 length: 18
D gene: TRBD1
clone size: few
J gene: TRBJ2-2
V gene: TRBV11-1
CDR3 DNA: TGTGCCAGCAGCCAGGGGGACAGGGGAAGGATTTCGGCCGGGGAGCTGTTTTTT
CDR3 protein: CASSQGDRGRISAGELFF

CDR3 length: 15
D gene: NA
clone size: few
J gene: TRBJ1-4
V gene: TRBV5-4
CDR3 DNA: TGTGCCAGCAGCCGAGACAGCCCTAGGGATGGAAAACTGTTTTTT
CDR3 protein: CASSRDSPRDGKLFF

CDR3 length: 13
D gene: NA
clone size: few
J gene: TRBJ2-7
V gene: TRBV3-1
CDR3 DNA: TGTGCCAGCAGCCAGGAGGGACACTACGAGCAGTACTTC
CDR3 protein: CASSQEGHYEQYF

CDR3 length: 14
D gene: NA
clone size: few
J gene: TRBJ1-5
V gene: TRBV2
CDR3 DNA: TGTGCCAGCAGTGATGGCAGGGGCGGGCAGCCCCAGCATTTT
CDR3 protein: CASSDGRGGQPQHF

CDR3 length: 15
D gene: TRBD2
clone size: few
J gene: TRBJ2-1
V gene: TRBV30
CDR3 DNA: TGTGCCTGGAGTGTCCCTAGCGGACTGGGGAATGAGCAGTTCTTC
CDR3 protein: CAWSVPSGLGNEQFF

CDR3 length: 14
D gene: NA
clone size: few
J gene: TRBJ2-1
V gene: TRBV20-1
CDR3 DNA: TGCAGTGCTAGAGGTGATAGCGGCTACAATGAGCAGTTCTTC
CDR3 protein: CSARGDSGYNEQFF

CDR3 length: 14
D gene: NA
clone size: NA
J gene: TRBJ2-7
V gene: TRBV10-3
CDR3 DNA: TGTGCCATCAGTGATCAACTAGTGAGCTACGAGCAGTACTTC
CDR3 protein: CAISDQLVSYEQYF

CDR3 length: 14
D gene: NA
clone size: many
J gene: TRBJ2-7
V gene: TRBV12-3/TRBV12-4
CDR3 DNA: TGTGCCAGCAGCTTATCAGGGAGCTCCTACGAGCAGTACTTC
CDR3 protein: CASSLSGSSYEQYF

CDR3 length: 16
D gene: NA
clone size: many
J gene: TRBJ2-3
V gene: TRBV7-6
CDR3 DNA: TGTGCCAGCAGCAAAGGGGGCGGGAGAGGCACAGATACGCAGTATTTT
CDR3 protein: CASSKGGGRGTDTQYF

CDR3 length: 16
D gene: NA
clone size: NA
J gene: TRBJ2-1
V gene: TRBV6-5
CDR3 DNA: TGTGCCAGCAGTTCCCAGCCCACGTTCTCCTACAATGAGCAGTTCTTC
CDR3 protein: CASSSQPTFSYNEQFF

CDR3 length: 16
D gene: TRBD1
clone size: NA
J gene: TRBJ2-4
V gene: TRBV5-1
CDR3 DNA: TGCGCCAGCAGCTTGGGGACAGGGGGCAGGGGAAACATTCAGTACTTC
CDR3 protein: CASSLGTGGRGNIQYF

CDR3 length: 14
D gene: TRBD1
clone size: NA
J gene: TRBJ1-2
V gene: TRBV6-5
CDR3 DNA: TGTGCCAGCAGTTACTCCGACAGGGGAAGAGGCTACACCTTC
CDR3 protein: CASSYSDRGRGYTF

CDR3 length: 13
D gene: NA
clone size: NA
J gene: TRBJ1-1
V gene: TRBV5-4
CDR3 DNA: TGTGCCAGCAGCTTGAATGTCTTAACTGAAGCTTTCTTT
CDR3 protein: CASSLNVLTEAFF

CDR3 length: 14
D gene: NA
clone size: few
J gene: TRBJ2-1
V gene: TRBV7-3
CDR3 DNA: TGTGCCAGCAGCCCTCGTAACGGAGTCAATGAGCAGTTCTTC
CDR3 protein: CASSPRNGVNEQFF

CDR3 length: 16
D gene: NA
clone size: many
J gene: TRBJ2-5
V gene: TRBV7-9
CDR3 DNA: TGTGCCAGCAGCCGAATACTTGGGGGTCCCCAAGAGACCCAGTACTTC
CDR3 protein: CASSRILGGPQETQYF

CDR3 length: 18
D gene: TRBD1
clone size: few
J gene: TRBJ2-1
V gene: TRBV5-3
CDR3 DNA: TGTGCCAGAAGCACGGACAGGGGGCAAGGTCCTATAAACAATGAGCAGTTCTTC
CDR3 protein: CARSTDRGQGPINNEQFF

CDR3 length: 16
D gene: NA
clone size: few
J gene: TRBJ2-7
V gene: TRBV15
CDR3 DNA: TGTGCCACCAGCAGAGAGAAAGGACGGAAGTCATACGAGCAGTACTTC
CDR3 protein: CATSREKGRKSYEQYF

CDR3 length: 15
D gene: NA
clone size: many
J gene: TRBJ2-7
V gene: TRBV6-5
CDR3 DNA: TGTGCCAGCAGTTACTCGAAAGTGGGGGCCTACGAGCAGTACTTC
CDR3 protein: CASSYSKVGAYEQYF

CDR3 length: 16
D gene: NA
clone size: NA
J gene: TRBJ2-3
V gene: TRBV6-2/TRBV6-3
CDR3 DNA: TGTGCCAGCAGGAACCCGGGACGCATAAGCACAGATACGCAGTATTTT
CDR3 protein: CASRNPGRISTDTQYF

CDR3 length: 13
D gene: NA
clone size: NA
J gene: TRBJ1-6
V gene: TRBV12-3/TRBV12-4
CDR3 DNA: TGTGCCAGCAGTTTTTTGGGTAATTCACCCCTCCACTTT
CDR3 protein: CASSFLGNSPLHF

CDR3 length: 17
D gene: TRBD1
clone size: NA
J gene: TRBJ2-5
V gene: TRBV4-3
CDR3 DNA: TGCGCCAGCAGCCAGCGTCTCCCGGGACAGGGAAGAGAGACCCAGTACTTC
CDR3 protein: CASSQRLPGQGRETQYF

CDR3 length: 16
D gene: TRBD2
clone size: few
J gene: TRBJ2-3
V gene: TRBV5-1
CDR3 DNA: TGCGCCAGCAGCCCCGCGACTAGCGGGGTAATAGATACGCAGTATTTT
CDR3 protein: CASSPATSGVIDTQYF

CDR3 length: 14
D gene: NA
clone size: few
J gene: TRBJ2-2
V gene: TRBV24-1
CDR3 DNA: TGTGCCACCAGTGTGCGGCCCGACGCCGGGGAGCTGTTTTTT
CDR3 protein: CATSVRPDAGELFF

CDR3 length: 15
D gene: NA
clone size: NA
J gene: TRBJ1-1
V gene: TRBV27
CDR3 DNA: TGTGCCAGCAGTTTAGTCGGGCCCTCGAACACTGAAGCTTTCTTT
CDR3 protein: CASSLVGPSNTEAFF

CDR3 length: 15
D gene: NA
clone size: NA
J gene: TRBJ2-7
V gene: TRBV12-3/TRBV12-4
CDR3 DNA: TGTGCCAGCAGTCACGGACAGTTAGTCTCCTACGAGCAGTACTTC
CDR3 protein: CASSHGQLVSYEQYF

CDR3 length: 12
D gene: NA
clone size: many
J gene: TRBJ1-2
V gene: TRBV5-1
CDR3 DNA: TGCGCCAGCAGCCCCGGACAGTATGGCTACACCTTC
CDR3 protein: CASSPGQYGYTF

CDR3 length: 14
D gene: TRBD1
clone size: NA
J gene: TRBJ2-2
V gene: TRBV5-4
CDR3 DNA: TGTGCCAGCAGCCAGACAGGGTTCGGCGGGGAGCTGTTTTTT
CDR3 protein: CASSQTGFGGELFF

CDR3 length: 14
D gene: NA
clone size: few
J gene: TRBJ1-6
V gene: TRBV6-1
CDR3 DNA: TGTGCCAGCACCTCGCCAGGGGATAATTCACCCCTCCACTTT
CDR3 protein: CASTSPGDNSPLHF

CDR3 length: 16
D gene: NA
clone size: NA
J gene: TRBJ2-3
V gene: TRBV5-1
CDR3 DNA: TGCGCCAGCAGCTTGGTGACGGGACGGCTCACAGATACGCAGTATTTT
CDR3 protein: CASSLVTGRLTDTQYF

CDR3 length: 14
D gene: TRBD1
clone size: few
J gene: TRBJ1-3
V gene: TRBV28
CDR3 DNA: TGTGCCAGCAGTGCCCGAGGGACAGGAGTCTCCATATATTTT
CDR3 protein: CASSARGTGVSIYF

CDR3 length: 16
D gene: TRBD1
clone size: NA
J gene: TRBJ2-5
V gene: TRBV4-3
CDR3 DNA: TGCGCCAGCAGCCACGATGGGAGGACAGGGAAAGAGACCCAGTACTTC
CDR3 protein: CASSHDGRTGKETQYF

CDR3 length: 13
D gene: TRBD1
clone size: NA
J gene: TRBJ2-7
V gene: TRBV20-1
CDR3 DNA: TGCAGTGCTAGGCCAGGGGGCTGGGGCGAGCAGTACTTC
CDR3 protein: CSARPGGWGEQYF

CDR3 length: 15
D gene: NA
clone size: NA
J gene: TRBJ2-1
V gene: TRBV10-3
CDR3 DNA: TGTGCCATCAGTGGGAATACGGGCTCCTACAATGAGCAGTTCTTC
CDR3 protein: CAISGNTGSYNEQFF

CDR3 length: 16
D gene: NA
clone size: NA
J gene: TRBJ1-2
V gene: TRBV28
CDR3 DNA: TGTGCCAGCAGAGTTCCGGAGGGGATCGGTAACTATGGCTACACCTTC
CDR3 protein: CASRVPEGIGNYGYTF

CDR3 length: 15
D gene: NA
clone size: few
J gene: TRBJ1-1
V gene: TRBV12-5
CDR3 DNA: TGTGCTAGTGGTTCCCCCGAACCTTCCGGGGCTGAAGCTTTCTTT
CDR3 protein: CASGSPEPSGAEAFF

CDR3 length: 13
D gene: NA
clone size: many
J gene: TRBJ1-1
V gene: TRBV12-3/TRBV12-4
CDR3 DNA: TGTGCCAGCAGTACCCAGGTGAACACTGAAGCTTTCTTT
CDR3 protein: CASSTQVNTEAFF

CDR3 length: 13
D gene: TRBD1
clone size: few
J gene: TRBJ1-1
V gene: TRBV20-1
CDR3 DNA: TGCAGTGCTAGACGGACAGGGAACACTGAAGCTTTCTTT
CDR3 protein: CSARRTGNTEAFF

CDR3 length: 20
D gene: TRBD1
clone size: NA
J gene: TRBJ2-2
V gene: TRBV5-6
CDR3 DNA: TGTGCCAGCAGCCCACTCTACAGGGGGCTTTCGAGCTTAAACACCGGGGAGCTGTTTTTT
CDR3 protein: CASSPLYRGLSSLNTGELFF

CDR3 length: 10
D gene: NA
clone size: NA
J gene: TRBJ1-1
V gene: TRBV7-9
CDR3 DNA: TGTGCCAGCAGCGGAACAGAATCTTTCTTT
CDR3 protein: CASSGTESFF

CDR3 length: 14
D gene: TRBD1
clone size: NA
J gene: TRBJ1-5
V gene: TRBV12-3/TRBV12-4
CDR3 DNA: TGTGCCAGCAGCCCTCACAGGGGAGGTCAGCCCCTGCATTTT
CDR3 protein: CASSPHRGGQPLHF